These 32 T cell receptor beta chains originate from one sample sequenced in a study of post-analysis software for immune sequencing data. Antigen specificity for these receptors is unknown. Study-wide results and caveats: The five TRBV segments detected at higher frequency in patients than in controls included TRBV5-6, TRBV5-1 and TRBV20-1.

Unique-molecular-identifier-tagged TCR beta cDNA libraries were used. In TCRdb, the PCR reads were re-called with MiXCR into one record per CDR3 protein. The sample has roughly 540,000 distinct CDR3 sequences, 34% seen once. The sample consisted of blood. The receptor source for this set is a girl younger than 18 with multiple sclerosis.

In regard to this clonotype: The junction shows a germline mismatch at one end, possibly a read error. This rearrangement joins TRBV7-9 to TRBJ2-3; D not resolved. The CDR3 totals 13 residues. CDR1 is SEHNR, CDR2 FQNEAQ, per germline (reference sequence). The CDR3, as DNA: TGTTCCAGCAGCCAAAATGAGGATGATACGCAGTATTTT. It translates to CSSSQNEDDTQYF.

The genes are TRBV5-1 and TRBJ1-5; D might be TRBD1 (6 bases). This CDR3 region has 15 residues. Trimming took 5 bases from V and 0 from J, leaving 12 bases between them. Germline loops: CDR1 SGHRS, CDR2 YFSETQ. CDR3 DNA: TGCGCCAGCAGACCAGGGGATTATAGCAATCAGCCCCAGCATTTT. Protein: CASRPGDYSNQPQHF.

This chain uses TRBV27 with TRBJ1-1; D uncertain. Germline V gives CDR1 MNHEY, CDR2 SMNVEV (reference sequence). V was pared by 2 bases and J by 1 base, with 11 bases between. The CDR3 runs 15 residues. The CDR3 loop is CASSLVGYANTEAFF. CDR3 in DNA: TGTGCCAGCAGTTTAGTGGGCTACGCGAACACTGAAGCTTTCTTT.

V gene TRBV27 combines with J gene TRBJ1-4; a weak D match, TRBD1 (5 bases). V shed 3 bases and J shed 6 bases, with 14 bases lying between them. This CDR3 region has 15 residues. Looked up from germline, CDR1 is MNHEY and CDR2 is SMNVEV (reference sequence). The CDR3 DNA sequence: TGTGCCAGCAGTTTGTATAGGGGCTTGGATGAAAAACTGTTTTTT. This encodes CASSLYRGLDEKLFF. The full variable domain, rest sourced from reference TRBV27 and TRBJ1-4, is EAQVTQNPRYLITVTGKKLTVTCSQNMNHEYMSWYRQDPGLGLRQIYYSMNVEVTDKGDVPEGYKVSRKEKRNFPLILESPSPNQTSLYFCASSLYRGLDEKLFFGSGTQLSVL.

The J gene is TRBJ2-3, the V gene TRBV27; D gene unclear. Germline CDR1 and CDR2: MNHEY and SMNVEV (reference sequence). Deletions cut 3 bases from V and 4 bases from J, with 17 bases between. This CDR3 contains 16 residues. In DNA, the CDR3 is TGTGCCAGCAGTTTTAGTAGCCTGGGTCCCCCAGATACGCAGTATTTT. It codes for CASSFSSLGPPDTQYF.

This chain's CDR3 is CASSQETDRAGVNTEAFF. CDR3 DNA: TGCGCCAGCAGCCAAGAAACTGACAGGGCGGGGGTGAACACTGAAGCTTTCTTT. The chain combines TRBV4-1 with TRBJ1-1, with TRBD1 matching over 7 bases. The CDR3 spans 18 residues. Germline CDR1 is MGHRA and CDR2 is YSYEKL. V lost 0 bases to trimming and J lost 0 bases; unmatched junction nucleotides: 10.

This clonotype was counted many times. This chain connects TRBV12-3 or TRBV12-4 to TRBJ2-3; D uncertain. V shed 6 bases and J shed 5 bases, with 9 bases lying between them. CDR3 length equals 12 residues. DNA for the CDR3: TGTGCCAGCAGCCCGTCCGGAGATACGCAGTATTTT. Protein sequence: CASSPSGDTQYF.

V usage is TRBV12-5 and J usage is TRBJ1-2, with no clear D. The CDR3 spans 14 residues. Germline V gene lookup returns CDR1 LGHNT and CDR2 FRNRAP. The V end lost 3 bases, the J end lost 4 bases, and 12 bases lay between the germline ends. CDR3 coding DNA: TGTGCTAGTGGTTTCCAGGAATCGAGCTATGGCTACACCTTC. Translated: CASGFQESSYGYTF.

CDR3 in amino acids: CATSGLEQGVRETQYF. As DNA, the CDR3 is TGTGCCACCAGCGGGTTGGAACAGGGGGTCCGTGAGACCCAGTACTTC. The V and J genes are TRBV15 and TRBJ2-5; 8 bases fit TRBD1. V gave up 5 bases and J gave up 5 bases; unmatched junction bases: 13. This CDR3 is 16 amino acids long. Per germline, CDR1 LNHNV and CDR2 YYDKDF (reference sequence).

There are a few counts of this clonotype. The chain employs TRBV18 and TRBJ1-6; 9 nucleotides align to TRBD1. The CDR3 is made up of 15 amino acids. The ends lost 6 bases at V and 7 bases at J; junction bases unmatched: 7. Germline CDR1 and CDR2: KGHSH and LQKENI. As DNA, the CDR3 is TGTGCCAGCTCCCTGGACAGGGGACACAATTCACCCCTCCACTTT. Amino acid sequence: CASSLDRGHNSPLHF.

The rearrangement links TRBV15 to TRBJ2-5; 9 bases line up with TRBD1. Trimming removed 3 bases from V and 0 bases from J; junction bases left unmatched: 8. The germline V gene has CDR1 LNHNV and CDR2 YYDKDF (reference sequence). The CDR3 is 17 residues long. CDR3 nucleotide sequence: TGTGCCACCAGCAGCGAAGGACAGGGGAAGTACCAAGAGACCCAGTACTTC. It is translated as CATSSEGQGKYQETQYF.

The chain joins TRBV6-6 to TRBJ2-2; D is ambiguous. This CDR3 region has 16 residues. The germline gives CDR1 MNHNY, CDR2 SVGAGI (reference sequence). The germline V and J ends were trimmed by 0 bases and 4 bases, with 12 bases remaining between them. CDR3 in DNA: TGTGCCAGCAGTTACTCTCCGGGCAGATCCACCGGGGAGCTGTTTTTT. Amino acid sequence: CASSYSPGRSTGELFF.

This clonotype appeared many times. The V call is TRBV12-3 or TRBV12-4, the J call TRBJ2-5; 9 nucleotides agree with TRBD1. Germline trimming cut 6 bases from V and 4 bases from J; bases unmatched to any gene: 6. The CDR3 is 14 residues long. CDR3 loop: CASRPGQGLETQYF. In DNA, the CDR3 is TGTGCCAGCAGGCCGGGACAGGGATTAGAGACCCAGTACTTC.

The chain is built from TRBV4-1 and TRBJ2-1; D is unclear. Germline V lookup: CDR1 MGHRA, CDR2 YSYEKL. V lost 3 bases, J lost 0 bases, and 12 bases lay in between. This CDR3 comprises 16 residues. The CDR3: CASSQETGYSYNEQFF. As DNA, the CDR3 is TGCGCCAGCAGCCAGGAGACTGGTTACTCCTACAATGAGCAGTTCTTC.

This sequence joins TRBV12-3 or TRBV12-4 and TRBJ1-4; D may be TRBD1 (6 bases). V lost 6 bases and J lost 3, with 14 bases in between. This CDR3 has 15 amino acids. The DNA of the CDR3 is TGTGCCAGCAGCCCGCGACAGGTGGCTAATGAAAAACTGTTTTTT. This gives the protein CASSPRQVANEKLFF.

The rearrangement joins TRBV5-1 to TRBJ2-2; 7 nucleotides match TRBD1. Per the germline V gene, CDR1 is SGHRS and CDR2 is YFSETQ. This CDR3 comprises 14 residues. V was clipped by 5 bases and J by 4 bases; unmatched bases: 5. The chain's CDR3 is CASSNTGATGELFF. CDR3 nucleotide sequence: TGCGCCAGCAGTAACACAGGGGCCACCGGGGAGCTGTTTTTT.

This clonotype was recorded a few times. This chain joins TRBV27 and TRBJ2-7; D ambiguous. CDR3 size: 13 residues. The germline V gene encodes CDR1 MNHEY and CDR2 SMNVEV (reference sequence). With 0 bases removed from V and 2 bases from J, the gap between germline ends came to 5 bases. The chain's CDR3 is CASSLSAAYEQYF. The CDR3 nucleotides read TGTGCCAGCAGTTTATCCGCTGCCTACGAGCAGTACTTC.

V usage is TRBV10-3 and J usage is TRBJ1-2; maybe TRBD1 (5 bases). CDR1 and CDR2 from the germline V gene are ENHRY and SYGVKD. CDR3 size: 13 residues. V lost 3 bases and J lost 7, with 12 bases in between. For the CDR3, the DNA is TGTGCCATCAGTGAACCAGGGATCGGTGGCTACACCTTC. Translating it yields CAISEPGIGGYTF.

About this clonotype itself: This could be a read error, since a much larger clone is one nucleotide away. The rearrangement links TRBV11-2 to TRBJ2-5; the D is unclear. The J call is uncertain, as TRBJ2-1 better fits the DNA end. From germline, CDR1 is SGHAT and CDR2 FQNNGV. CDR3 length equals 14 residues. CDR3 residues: CASSQPGSQETQFF. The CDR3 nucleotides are TGTGCCAGCAGCCAACCGGGCAGCCAAGAGACCCAGTTCTTC.

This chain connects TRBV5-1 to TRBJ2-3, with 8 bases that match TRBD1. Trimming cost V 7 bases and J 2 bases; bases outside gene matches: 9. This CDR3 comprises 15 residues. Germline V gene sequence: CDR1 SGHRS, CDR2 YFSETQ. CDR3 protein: CASACGQGATDTQYF. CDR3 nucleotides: TGCGCCAGCGCTTGTGGGCAGGGGGCCACAGATACGCAGTATTTT.

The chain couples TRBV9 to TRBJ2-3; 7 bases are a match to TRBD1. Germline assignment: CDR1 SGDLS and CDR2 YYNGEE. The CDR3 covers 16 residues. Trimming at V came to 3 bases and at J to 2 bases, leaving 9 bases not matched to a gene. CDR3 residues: CASSARQGVDTDTQYF. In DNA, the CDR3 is TGTGCCAGCAGCGCCCGCCAGGGGGTTGACACAGATACGCAGTATTTT. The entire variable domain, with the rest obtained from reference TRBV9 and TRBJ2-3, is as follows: DSGVTQTPKHLITATGQRVTLRCSPRSGDLSVYWYQQSLDQGLQFLIQYYNGEERAKGNILERFSAQQFPDLHSELNLSSLELGDSALYFCASSARQGVDTDTQYFGPGTRLTVL.

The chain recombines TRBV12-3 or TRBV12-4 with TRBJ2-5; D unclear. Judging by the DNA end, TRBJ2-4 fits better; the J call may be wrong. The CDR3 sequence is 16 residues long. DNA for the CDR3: TGTGCCAGCAGTTTAAATCTAGAGGAAGGGCAAAACATTCAGTACTTC. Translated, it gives CASSLNLEEGQNIQYF.

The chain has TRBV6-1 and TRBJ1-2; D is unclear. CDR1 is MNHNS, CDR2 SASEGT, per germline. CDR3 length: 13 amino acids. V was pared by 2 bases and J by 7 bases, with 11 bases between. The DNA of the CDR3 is TGTGCCAGCAGTGAACATTCGGGTTCTGGCTACACCTTC. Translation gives CASSEHSGSGYTF.

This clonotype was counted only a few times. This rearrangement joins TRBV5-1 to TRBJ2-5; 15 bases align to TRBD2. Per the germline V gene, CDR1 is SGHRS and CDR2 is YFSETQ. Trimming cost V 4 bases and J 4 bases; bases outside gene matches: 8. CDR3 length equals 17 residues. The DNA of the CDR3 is TGCGCCAGCAGCCTTGGGACTAGCGGGGGGTCGAGAGAGACCCAGTACTTC. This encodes CASSLGTSGGSRETQYF.

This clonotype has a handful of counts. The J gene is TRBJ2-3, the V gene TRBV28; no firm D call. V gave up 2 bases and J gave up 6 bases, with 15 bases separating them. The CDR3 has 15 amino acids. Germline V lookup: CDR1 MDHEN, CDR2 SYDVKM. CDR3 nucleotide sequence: TGTGCCAGCAGTTTACTTGGTCGGGTTGGCGATACGCAGTATTTT. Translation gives CASSLLGRVGDTQYF. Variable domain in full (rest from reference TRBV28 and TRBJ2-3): DVKVTQSSRYLVKRTGEKVFLECVQDMDHENMFWYRQDPGLGLRLIYFSYDVKMKEKGDIPEGYSVSREKKERFSLILESASTNQTSMYLCASSLLGRVGDTQYFGPGTRLTVL.

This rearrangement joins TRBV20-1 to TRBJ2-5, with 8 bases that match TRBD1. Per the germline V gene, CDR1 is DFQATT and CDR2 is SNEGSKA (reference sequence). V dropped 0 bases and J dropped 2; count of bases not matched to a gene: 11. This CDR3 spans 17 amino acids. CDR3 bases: TGCAGTGCTAGAGATTTCATATCGCGGGACAGGCAAGAGACCCAGTACTTC. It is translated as CSARDFISRDRQETQYF.

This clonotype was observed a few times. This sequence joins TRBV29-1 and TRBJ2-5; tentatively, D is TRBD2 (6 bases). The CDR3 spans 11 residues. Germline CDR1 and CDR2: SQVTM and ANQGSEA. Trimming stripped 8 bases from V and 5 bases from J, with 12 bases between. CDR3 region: CSNRLGETQYF. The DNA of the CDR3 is TGCAGCAACCGACTAGGCGAGACCCAGTACTTC. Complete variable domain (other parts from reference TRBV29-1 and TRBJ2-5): SAVISQKPSRDICQRGTSLTIQCQVDSQVTMMFWYRQQPGQSLTLIATANQGSEATYESGFVIDKFPISRPNLTFSTLTVSNMSPEDSSIYLCSNRLGETQYFGPGTRLLVL.

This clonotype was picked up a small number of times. CDR3 DNA sequence: TGTGCCAGCAGCCCTCTAGCGGGTAGCTTTACGCAGTATTTT. Protein: CASSPLAGSFTQYF. V gene TRBV7-2 combines with J gene TRBJ2-3; 8 bases match TRBD2. Germline V gene sequence: CDR1 SGHTA, CDR2 FQGNSA. This CDR3 is built from 14 residues. V dropped 5 bases and J dropped 8; count of bases not matched to a gene: 9. The full variable domain, with the rest looked up from reference TRBV7-2 and TRBJ2-3, is GAGVSQSPSNKVTEKGKDVELRCDPISGHTALYWYRQSLGQGLEFLIYFQGNSAPDKSGLPSDRFSAERTGGSVSTLTIQRTQQEDSAVYLCASSPLAGSFTQYFGPGTRLTVL.

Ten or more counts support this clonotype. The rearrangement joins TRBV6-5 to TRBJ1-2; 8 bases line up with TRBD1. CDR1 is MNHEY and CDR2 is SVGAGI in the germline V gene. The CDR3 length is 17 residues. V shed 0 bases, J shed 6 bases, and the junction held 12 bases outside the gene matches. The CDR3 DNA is TGTGCCAGCAGTTACTCAGGAAGGACAGGGCGGAACGATGGCTACACCTTC. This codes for CASSYSGRTGRNDGYTF.

The CDR3 coding sequence is TGTGCCAGCAGTCGGGATCCTCAGGGGGCGCGCGGCTACACCTTC. Translation gives CASSRDPQGARGYTF. The chain joins TRBV6-5 to TRBJ1-2, with 8 bases lining up with TRBD1. This CDR3 region has 15 residues. CDR1 MNHEY and CDR2 SVGAGI come from the germline V gene. Unmatched junction bases numbered 13, after V lost 5 bases and J lost 8 bases.

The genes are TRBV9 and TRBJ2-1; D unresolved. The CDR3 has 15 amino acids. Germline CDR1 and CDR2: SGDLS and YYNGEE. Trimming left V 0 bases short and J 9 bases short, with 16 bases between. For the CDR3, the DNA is TGTGCCAGCAGCGTAGGCCCGGAGCGAGCAGGTGAGCAGTTCTTC. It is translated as CASSVGPERAGEQFF.

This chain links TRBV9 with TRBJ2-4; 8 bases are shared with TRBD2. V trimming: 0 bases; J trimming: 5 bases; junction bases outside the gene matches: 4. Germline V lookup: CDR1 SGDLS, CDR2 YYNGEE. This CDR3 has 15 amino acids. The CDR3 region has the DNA TGTGCCAGCAGCGTAGTCGGGGGGGCCCAAAACATTCAGTACTTC. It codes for CASSVVGGAQNIQYF. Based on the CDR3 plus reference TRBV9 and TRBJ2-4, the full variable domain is DSGVTQTPKHLITATGQRVTLRCSPRSGDLSVYWYQQSLDQGLQFLIQYYNGEERAKGNILERFSAQQFPDLHSELNLSSLELGDSALYFCASSVVGGAQNIQYFGAGTRLSVL.